This T cell receptor (beta chain) was identified during a study of ipilimumab plus nivolumab after autologous stem cell transplantation. Study context: Typical patient got a few ipilimumab doses and seven to nine nivolumab doses (median).

Germline V lookup: CDR1 MNHNY, CDR2 SVGAGI (reference sequence). V lost 6 bases, J lost 10 bases, and 16 bases lay in between. The CDR3 is 14 amino acids. The repertoire was sequenced with immunoSEQ multiplex PCR; TCRdb's copy has only in-frame clones and lacks some. The sample has under 30,000 clones; roughly 84% are singletons. Checkpoint therapy with ipilimumab 1 mg/kg began 14 to 28 days after transplant. Dosing: nivolumab 3 mg/kg IV, weeks 1, 4, 7, 10, then every two weeks to week 26. Specimen: PBMCs, collected in a trial of ipilimumab plus nivolumab as post-transplant consolidation. The chain joins TRBV6-6 to TRBJ1-6, with a possible D match to TRBD1 (6 bases). The sequence was obtained from a male donor with diffuse large B-cell lymphoma. CDR3 sequence (DNA): TGTGCCAGCAGCGAAAGGGGGGTTAGGTCACCCCTCCACTTT. This codes for CASSERGVRSPLHF.